This paragraph covers one T cell receptor (beta chain) sequence. What it binds is unknown. The CDR3 runs to 16 residues. Per germline, CDR1 MNHNY and CDR2 SVGAGI (reference sequence). V lost 0 bases to trimming and J lost 0 bases, with 11 bases between them. Staff drew ten milliliters of peripheral blood from each donor. A second PCR, run for about 6 to 11 cycles, used a sample-barcoded 5' primer plus a J-beta primer mix. With 12 random nucleotides, a template-switch adaptor tagged each individual cDNA molecule. Every sample produced at least 2.5 million CDR3-containing paired-end reads. A single record per CDR3 protein comes from TCRdb applying MiXCR to the 5' RACE reads. The data show over a million distinct CDR3 sequences, with roughly 64% seen just once and under 8.5% held by the top ten. This sample is drawn from a study of blood T cells in healthy people across ages. The study, taken as a whole, reports: Age advanced and TCR beta diversity per million T cells fell, roughly linearly.

The V gene is TRBV6-6, the J gene TRBJ1-1; D remains unclear. Input material: blood. This receptor was identified in a man between 18 and 35 years old in good health. CDR3 region: CASSYSAGNMNTEAFF. Written as DNA, the CDR3 is TGTGCCAGCAGTTACTCGGCTGGCAACATGAACACTGAAGCTTTCTTT.